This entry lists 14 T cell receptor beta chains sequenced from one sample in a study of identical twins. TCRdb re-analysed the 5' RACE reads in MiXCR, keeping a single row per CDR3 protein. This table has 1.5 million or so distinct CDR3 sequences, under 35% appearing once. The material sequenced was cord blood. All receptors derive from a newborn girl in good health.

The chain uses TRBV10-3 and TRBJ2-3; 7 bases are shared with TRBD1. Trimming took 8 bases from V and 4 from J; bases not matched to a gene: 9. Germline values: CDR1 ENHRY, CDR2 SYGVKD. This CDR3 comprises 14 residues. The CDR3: CAIRTGPWADTQYF. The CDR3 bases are TGTGCCATCCGGACAGGTCCTTGGGCAGATACGCAGTATTTT.

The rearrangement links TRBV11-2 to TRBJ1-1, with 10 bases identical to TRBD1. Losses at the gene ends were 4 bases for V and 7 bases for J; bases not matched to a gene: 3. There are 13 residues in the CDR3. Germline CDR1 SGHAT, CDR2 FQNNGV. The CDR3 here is CASSWGQGIEAFF. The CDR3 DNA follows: TGTGCCAGCAGCTGGGGACAGGGGATTGAAGCTTTCTTT.

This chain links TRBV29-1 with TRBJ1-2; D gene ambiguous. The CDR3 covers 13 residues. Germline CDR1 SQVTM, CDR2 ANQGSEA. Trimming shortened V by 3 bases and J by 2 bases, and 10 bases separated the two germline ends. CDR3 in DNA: TGCAGCGTTGATCGGGAGAGCAACTATGGCTACACCTTC. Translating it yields CSVDRESNYGYTF. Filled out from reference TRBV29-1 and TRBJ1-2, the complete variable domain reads SAVISQKPSRDICQRGTSLTIQCQVDSQVTMMFWYRQQPGQSLTLIATANQGSEATYESGFVIDKFPISRPNLTFSTLTVSNMSPEDSSIYLCSVDRESNYGYTFGSGTRLTVV.

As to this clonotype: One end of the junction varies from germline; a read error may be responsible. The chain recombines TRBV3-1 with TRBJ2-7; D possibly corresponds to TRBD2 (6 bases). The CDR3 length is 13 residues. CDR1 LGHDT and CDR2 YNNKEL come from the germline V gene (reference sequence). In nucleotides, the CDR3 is TGTGCCAGCAGCGGGGACTCCTCCTACGAGCACTACTTC. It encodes CASSGDSSYEHYF.

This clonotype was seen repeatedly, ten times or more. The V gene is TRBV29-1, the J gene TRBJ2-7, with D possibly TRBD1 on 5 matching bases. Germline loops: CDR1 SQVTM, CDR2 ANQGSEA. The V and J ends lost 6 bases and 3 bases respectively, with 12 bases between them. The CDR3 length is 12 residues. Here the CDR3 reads CSVAIDSYEQYF. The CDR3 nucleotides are TGCAGCGTCGCGATTGACAGCTACGAGCAGTACTTC.

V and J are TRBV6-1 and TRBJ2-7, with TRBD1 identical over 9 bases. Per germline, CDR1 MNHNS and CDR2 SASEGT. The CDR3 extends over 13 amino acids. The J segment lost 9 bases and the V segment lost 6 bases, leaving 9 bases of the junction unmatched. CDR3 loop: CASRLDRGSGQYF. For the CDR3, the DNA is TGTGCCAGCAGGCTCGACAGGGGGTCCGGGCAGTACTTC.

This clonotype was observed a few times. CDR3 DNA sequence: TGCGCCAGCAGCTTGTCGCAGGGAGGGTCACCCCTCCACTTT. Translated, it gives CASSLSQGGSPLHF. This chain joins TRBV5-1 and TRBJ1-6, with a tentative D call TRBD1 (5 bases). Germline V gene lookup returns CDR1 SGHRS and CDR2 YFSETQ. The V end lost 1 base, the J end lost 10 bases, and 12 bases lay between the germline ends. The CDR3 is 14 amino acids.

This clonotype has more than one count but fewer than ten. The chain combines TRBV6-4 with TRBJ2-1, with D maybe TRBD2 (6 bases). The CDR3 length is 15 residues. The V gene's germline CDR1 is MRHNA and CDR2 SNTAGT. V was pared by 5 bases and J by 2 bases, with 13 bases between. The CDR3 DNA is TGTGCCAGCAGTTTGGACTATGGGGCCTACAATGAGCAGTTCTTC. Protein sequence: CASSLDYGAYNEQFF.

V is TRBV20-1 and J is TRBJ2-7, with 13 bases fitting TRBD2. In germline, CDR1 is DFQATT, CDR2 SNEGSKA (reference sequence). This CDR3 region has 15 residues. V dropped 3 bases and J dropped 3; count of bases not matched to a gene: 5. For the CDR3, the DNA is TGCAGTGCTAGTAATCGACTAGCGGGAGGCTACGAGCAGTACTTC. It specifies CSASNRLAGGYEQYF.

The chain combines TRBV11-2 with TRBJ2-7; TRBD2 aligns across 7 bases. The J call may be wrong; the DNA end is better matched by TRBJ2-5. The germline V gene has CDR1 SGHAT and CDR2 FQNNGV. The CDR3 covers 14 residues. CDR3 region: CASSLGRASETQYF. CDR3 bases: TGTGCCAGCAGCTTGGGGAGGGCTAGTGAGACCCAGTACTTC.

The chain's CDR3 is CASSQDQLLAGTHEQYF. The CDR3, as DNA: TGTGCCAGCAGCCAAGATCAATTACTAGCGGGGACACATGAGCAGTACTTC. The chain carries TRBV14 and TRBJ2-5; 10 bases match TRBD2. V was clipped by 0 bases and J by 11 bases; unmatched bases: 15. The CDR3 contains 17 residues. Germline assignment: CDR1 SGHDN and CDR2 FVKESK.

The CDR3 protein is CASSIGAVSGANVLTF. The CDR3 DNA reads as TGTGCCAGTAGTATAGGGGCAGTCTCTGGGGCCAACGTCCTGACTTTC. The rearrangement links TRBV19 to TRBJ2-6; no reliable D call. V was cut by 1 base and J by 0 bases, with 7 bases left in between. Germline V gene data show CDR1 as LNHDA and CDR2 as SQIVND (reference sequence). This CDR3 contains 16 residues.

CDR3 amino acids: CASSEVGAPNEKLFF. CDR3 nucleotides: TGTGCCAGCAGTGAAGTGGGGGCGCCTAATGAAAAACTGTTTTTT. V usage is TRBV2 and J usage is TRBJ1-4; D is possibly TRBD1 (6 bases). Germline V lookup: CDR1 SNHLY, CDR2 FYNNEI. This CDR3 is built from 15 residues. Trimming took off 1 base at V and 3 bases at J, with 9 bases between the two ends.

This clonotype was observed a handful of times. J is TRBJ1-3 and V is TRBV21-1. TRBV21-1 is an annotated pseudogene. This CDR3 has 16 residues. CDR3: CASRRQILASGNTIYF. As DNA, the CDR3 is TGTGCCAGCAGGAGGCAGATCCTCGCCTCTGGAAACACCATATATTTT.